Below, one T cell receptor (beta chain) is given with its context. A single count supports this clonotype. Its antigen is still unknown. No base qualities exist here, and no much larger clone lies one base off it. One read represents weak support. Donors were 40 or so systemically healthy Caucasian individuals from Russia aged roughly 6 to 100 years. Approximately 9.7 milliliters of peripheral blood were drawn from each donor into EDTA-treated Vacutainer tubes. PBMCs were isolated by Ficoll-Paque density-gradient centrifugation, with at least 6.5 million obtained per sample. Total RNA was extracted from PBMCs with Trizol reagent, with at least 5 micrograms obtained per sample. For every donor, flow cytometry on a PBMC aliquot measured the percentage of naive CD45RAhigh/CD27high T cells. The data are from a study of blood T cells in healthy people across ages (dated by TCRdb to the mid-2010s). For context, the study as a whole: Template switching captured roughly one uniquely barcoded TCR beta cDNA molecule per two T cells in model experiments. For two donors (one aged 18 to 30 and one aged 80 or older), the study analyzed two additional independent replicas of 1 million unique cDNA reads from the same blood draw. To avoid experimental bias, donors of different ages were randomly spread across the sequencing lanes. Using deep sequencing normalized with unique cDNA molecular identifiers, the study measured how TCR beta repertoire diversity changes with age. Four age groups were formed from the donors: young (average about 17 years), middle-aged (around 41), aged (62) and long-lived (about 80). Here is what the overall study found, with its caveats: Because profiling used bulk unsorted PBMCs, naive and antigen-experienced compartments could not be compared conclusively. Because the CMV infection status of the donors was unknown, age-related changes in expanded clonotypes may potentially have been confounded. The percentage of naive T cells measured by flow cytometry correlated strongly with observed TCR beta diversity. The long-lived group showed more naive CD4+ T cells, fewer expanded clones and increased TCR diversity than the aged group, suggesting age selection. Estimates of total diversity from one million sequenced T cells were regarded as lower bounds and underestimates. Observed TCR beta diversity per million T cells fell roughly linearly with age, and a significant reduction was already apparent by age roughly 40.

The CDR3 contains 14 residues, cysteine and phenylalanine counted. The DNA shown is the 42-base CDR3, in frame from base 1. CDR1 and CDR2, looked up from the germline V gene, are MDHEN and SYDVKM. V and J are trimmed by 4 bases and 1 base, and the gene matches miss 4 bases of the junction. Library preparation used 5' RACE. Sequencing used an Illumina HiSeq 2500. A second 7 to 11 cycle PCR used a sample-barcoded 5' primer and a J-beta primer mix. Each TCR beta cDNA molecule received a unique molecular identifier from a template-switch 5' adaptor carrying 12 random nucleotides. Each sample yielded at least 2.5 million CDR3-containing paired-end reads. First-strand cDNA was synthesized from all RNA with the Mint cDNA synthesis kit, primed by a TRBC-specific oligonucleotide. After uracil-DNA glycosylase treatment, a first 18-cycle PCR used universal primers M1SS and BC2_uni_R on all cDNA. The original methods were these. Normalization of each sample was performed by random selection of 1 million high-quality reads, each carrying a distinct molecular identifier. Instead of being binned into consensus sequences, reads with shared molecular identifiers were discarded. MiTCR, with a Q25 quality threshold and the strictest error-elimination algorithm, was used for CDR3 identification, clonotype clustering and error correction. Lower-bound total TCR beta diversity was estimated with a nonparametric unseen species model using Euler transformation. TCRdb itself trimmed the public reads at Q25 with fastp, ran MiXCR and retained productive beta chains. One record per CDR3 amino acid sequence lists the most common genes and DNA. It is TCRdb's table, rather than the study itself, that gives the V and J calls and clone size. Present in this sample are hundreds of thousands of distinct CDR3 sequences, 44% of which were seen just once. The ten largest clonotypes hold around 21% of the sample.

The chain is assembled from TRBV28 and TRBJ2-7, with TRBD2 matching 7 junction bases. Sequencing was carried out using blood. The TCR was taken from a man aged 60 to 75 in good health. The DNA is TGTGCCAGCAGTTCCGGGGGGAAGTCCTACGAGCAGTACTTC. This translates into CASSSGGKSYEQYF.